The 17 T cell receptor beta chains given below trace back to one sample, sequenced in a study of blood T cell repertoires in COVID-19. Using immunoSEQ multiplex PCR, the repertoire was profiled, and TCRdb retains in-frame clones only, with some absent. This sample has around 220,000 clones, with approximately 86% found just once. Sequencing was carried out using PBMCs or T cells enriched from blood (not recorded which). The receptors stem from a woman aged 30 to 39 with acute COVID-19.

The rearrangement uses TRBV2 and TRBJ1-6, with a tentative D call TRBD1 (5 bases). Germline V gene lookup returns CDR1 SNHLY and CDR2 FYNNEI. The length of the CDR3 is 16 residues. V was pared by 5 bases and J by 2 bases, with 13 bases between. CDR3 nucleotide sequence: TGTGCCAGCAGTATCACGCGGGGGGCCTATAATTCACCCCTCCACTTT. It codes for CASSITRGAYNSPLHF.

This CDR3 reads CASSLWGPPGNQPQHF. The CDR3 region has the DNA TGTGCCAGCAGCTTATGGGGCCCGCCCGGGAATCAGCCCCAGCATTTT. The chain carries TRBV7-3 and TRBJ1-5; tentative D call: TRBD1 (5 bases). Germline V gene data show CDR1 as SGHTA and CDR2 as FQGTGA. Trimming left V 2 bases short and J 4 bases short, with 15 bases between. The CDR3 totals 16 residues.

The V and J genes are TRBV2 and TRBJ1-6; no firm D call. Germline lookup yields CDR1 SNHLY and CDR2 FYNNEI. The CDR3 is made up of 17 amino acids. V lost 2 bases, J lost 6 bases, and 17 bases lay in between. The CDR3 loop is CASSENGAIAGNSPLHF. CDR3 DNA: TGTGCCAGCAGTGAAAATGGTGCCATCGCGGGTAATTCACCCCTCCACTTT.

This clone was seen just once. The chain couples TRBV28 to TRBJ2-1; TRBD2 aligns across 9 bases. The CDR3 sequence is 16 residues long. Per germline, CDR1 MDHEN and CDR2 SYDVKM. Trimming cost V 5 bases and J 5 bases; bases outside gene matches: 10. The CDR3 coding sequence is TGTGCCAGCAGTGTTGCGTCTAGCGGGGCAAACAATGAGCAGTTCTTC. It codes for CASSVASSGANNEQFF. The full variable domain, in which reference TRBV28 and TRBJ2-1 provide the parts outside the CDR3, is DVKVTQSSRYLVKRTGEKVFLECVQDMDHENMFWYRQDPGLGLRLIYFSYDVKMKEKGDIPEGYSVSREKKERFSLILESASTNQTSMYLCASSVASSGANNEQFFGPGTRLTVL.

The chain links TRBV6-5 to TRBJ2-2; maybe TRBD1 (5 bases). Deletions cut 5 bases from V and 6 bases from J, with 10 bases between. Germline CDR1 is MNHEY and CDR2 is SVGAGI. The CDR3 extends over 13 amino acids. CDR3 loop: CASSTAGSGELFF. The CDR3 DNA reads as TGTGCCAGCAGTACAGCAGGGTCCGGGGAGCTGTTTTTT.

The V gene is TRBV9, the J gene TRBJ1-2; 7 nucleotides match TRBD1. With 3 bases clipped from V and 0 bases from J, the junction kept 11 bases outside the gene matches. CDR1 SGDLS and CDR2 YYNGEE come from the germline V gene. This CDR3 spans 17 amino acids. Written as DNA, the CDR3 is TGTGCCAGCAGCGGATTAAGGCAGGGGACAGCTAACTATGGCTACACCTTC. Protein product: CASSGLRQGTANYGYTF.

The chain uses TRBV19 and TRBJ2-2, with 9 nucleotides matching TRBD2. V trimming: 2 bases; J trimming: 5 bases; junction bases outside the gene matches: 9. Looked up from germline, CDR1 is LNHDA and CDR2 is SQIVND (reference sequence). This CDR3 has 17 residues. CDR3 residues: CASSISSGGSFTGELFF. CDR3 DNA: TGTGCCAGTAGTATATCCAGCGGGGGGTCCTTTACCGGGGAGCTGTTTTTT.

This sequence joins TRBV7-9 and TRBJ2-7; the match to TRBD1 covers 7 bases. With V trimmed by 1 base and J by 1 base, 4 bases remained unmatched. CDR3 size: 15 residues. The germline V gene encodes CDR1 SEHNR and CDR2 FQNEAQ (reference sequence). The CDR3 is CASSLGGTESYEQYF. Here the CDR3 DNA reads TGTGCCAGCAGCTTAGGGGGGACAGAGTCCTACGAGCAGTACTTC.

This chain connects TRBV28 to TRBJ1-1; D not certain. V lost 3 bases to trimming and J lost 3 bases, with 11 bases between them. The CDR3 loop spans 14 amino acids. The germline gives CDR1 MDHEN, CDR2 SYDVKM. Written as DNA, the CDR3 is TGTGCCAGCAGTTTCAGGAATTCTGACACTGAAGCTTTCTTT. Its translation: CASSFRNSDTEAFF.

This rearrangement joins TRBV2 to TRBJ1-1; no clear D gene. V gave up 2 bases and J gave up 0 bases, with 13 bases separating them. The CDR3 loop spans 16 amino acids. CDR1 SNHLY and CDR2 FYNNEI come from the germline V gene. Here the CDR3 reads CASSESLGDMNTEAFF. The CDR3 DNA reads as TGTGCCAGCAGTGAAAGCCTGGGAGACATGAACACTGAAGCTTTCTTT.

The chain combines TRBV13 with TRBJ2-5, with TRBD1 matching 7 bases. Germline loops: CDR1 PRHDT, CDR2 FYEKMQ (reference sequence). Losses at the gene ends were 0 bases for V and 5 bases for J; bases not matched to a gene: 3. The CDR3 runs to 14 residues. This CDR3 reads CASSLGQGLETQYF. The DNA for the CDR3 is TGTGCCAGCAGCTTAGGACAGGGGCTGGAGACCCAGTACTTC.

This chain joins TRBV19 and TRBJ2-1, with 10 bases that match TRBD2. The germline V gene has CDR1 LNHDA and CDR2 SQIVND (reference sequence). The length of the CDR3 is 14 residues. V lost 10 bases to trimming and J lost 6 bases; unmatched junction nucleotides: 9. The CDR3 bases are TGTGCCACTAAGTCTAGCGGGAGACCCAATGAGCAGTTCTTC. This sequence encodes CATKSSGRPNEQFF.

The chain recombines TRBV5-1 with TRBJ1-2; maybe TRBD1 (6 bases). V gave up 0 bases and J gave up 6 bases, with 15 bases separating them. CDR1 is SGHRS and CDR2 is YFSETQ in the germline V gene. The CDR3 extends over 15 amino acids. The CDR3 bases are TGCGCCAGCAGCTTGGCCGCGACAGGATCGGATGGCTACACCTTC. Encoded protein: CASSLAATGSDGYTF. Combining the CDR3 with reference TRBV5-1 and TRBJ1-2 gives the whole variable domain KAGVTQTPRYLIKTRGQQVTLSCSPISGHRSVSWYQQTPGQGLQFLFEYFSETQRNKGNFPGRFSGRQFSNSRSEMNVSTLELGDSALYLCASSLAATGSDGYTFGSGTRLTVV.

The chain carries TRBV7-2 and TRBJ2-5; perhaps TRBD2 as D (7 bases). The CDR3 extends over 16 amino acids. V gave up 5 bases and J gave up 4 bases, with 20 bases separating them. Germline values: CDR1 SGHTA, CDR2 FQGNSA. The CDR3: CASSRRIGGGGETQYF. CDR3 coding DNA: TGTGCCAGCAGCCGTCGCATTGGGGGGGGCGGAGAGACCCAGTACTTC.

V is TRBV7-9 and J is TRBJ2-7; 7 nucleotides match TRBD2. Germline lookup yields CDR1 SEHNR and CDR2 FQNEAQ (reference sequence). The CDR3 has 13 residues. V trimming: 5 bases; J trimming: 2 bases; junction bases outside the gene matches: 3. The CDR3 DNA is TGTGCCAGCAGCGTTGGGGGGGCCTACGAGCAGTACTTC. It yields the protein CASSVGGAYEQYF.

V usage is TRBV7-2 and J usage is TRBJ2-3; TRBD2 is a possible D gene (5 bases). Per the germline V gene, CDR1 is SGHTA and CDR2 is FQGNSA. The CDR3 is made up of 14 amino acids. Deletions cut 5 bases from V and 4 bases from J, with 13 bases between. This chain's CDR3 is CASSPRTAPDTQYF. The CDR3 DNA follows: TGTGCCAGCAGCCCGAGGACTGCCCCAGATACGCAGTATTTT.

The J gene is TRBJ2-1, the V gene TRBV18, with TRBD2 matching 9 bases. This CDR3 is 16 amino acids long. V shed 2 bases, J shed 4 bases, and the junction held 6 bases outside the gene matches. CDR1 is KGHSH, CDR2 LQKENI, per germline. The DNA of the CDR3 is TGTGCCAGCTCACCAGAGCGGGGGGCCATATACAATGAGCAGTTCTTC. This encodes CASSPERGAIYNEQFF.